Listed here is a single TCR beta chain. The length of the CDR3 is 15 residues. Germline lookup yields CDR1 KGHSH and CDR2 LQKENI. Trimming took 4 bases from V and 6 from J; bases not matched to a gene: 8. The sample belongs to a study of T cell changes during pregnancy in multiple sclerosis. Sequencing used immunoSEQ multiplex PCR; TCRdb keeps in-frame clones, though not all of them. The sample lists 130,000 or so clones, approximately 95% seen once, with 6% to 7% in the top ten. V is TRBV18 and J is TRBJ1-5, with TRBD1 matching 8 bases. Source: peripheral blood, taken before pregnancy. The sequence derives from a female donor with multiple sclerosis, enrolled in a pregnancy study. The CDR3 nucleotides are TGTGCCAGCTCACGGGAGACAGGGGAGGGTCAGCCCCAGCATTTT. This translates into CASSRETGEGQPQHF.